This T cell receptor beta chain originates from a study of beta chain features in type 1 diabetes. Overall study: All samples yielded over 95,000,000 examined sorted cells.

Reverse transcription of all isolated RNA meant that expressed TCRB transcripts were sequenced. Assay used: immunoSEQ multiplex PCR; TCRdb lists only in-frame clones, some missing. The data hold about 330,000 clones, with 11% observed a single time. This clone was counted a few times. Sorted populations were all over 95% pure. The CDR3 is 15 amino acids. Germline V gives CDR1 MNHNS, CDR2 SASEGT. V trimming: 4 bases; J trimming: 0 bases; junction bases outside the gene matches: 1. Sample: naive CD4+ T cells from blood. The receptor was isolated from a woman in her thirties in good health. J is TRBJ1-5 and V is TRBV6-1; TRBD1 matches at 9 bases. DNA for the CDR3: TGTGCCAGCAGTGGGGACAGGGCTAGCAATCAGCCCCAGCATTTT. Translated: CASSGDRASNQPQHF.